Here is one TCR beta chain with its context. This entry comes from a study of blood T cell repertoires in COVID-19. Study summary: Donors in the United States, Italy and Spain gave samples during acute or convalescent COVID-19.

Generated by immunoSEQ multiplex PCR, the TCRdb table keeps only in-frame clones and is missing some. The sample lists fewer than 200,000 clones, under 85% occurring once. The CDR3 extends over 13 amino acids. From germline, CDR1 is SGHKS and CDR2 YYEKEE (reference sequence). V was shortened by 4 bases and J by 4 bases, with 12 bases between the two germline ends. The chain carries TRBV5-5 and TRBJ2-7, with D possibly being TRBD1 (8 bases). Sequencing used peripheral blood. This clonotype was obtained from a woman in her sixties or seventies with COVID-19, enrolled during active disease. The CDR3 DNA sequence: TGTGCCAGCAGCATACAGGGGGGGTACGAGCAGTACTTC. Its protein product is CASSIQGGYEQYF.